The entry below describes one T cell receptor (beta chain). Germline V gene data show CDR1 as DFQATT and CDR2 as SNEGSKA (reference sequence). The CDR3 extends over 14 amino acids. This sample was included in a study of monozygotic twins with inflammatory bowel disease. TCRdb reworked the 5' RACE reads into one entry per CDR3 protein, no DNA. The sample totals about 330,000 distinct CDR3 sequences. The TCR sequence derives from a human donor with ulcerative colitis or Crohn's disease, or a healthy co-twin of an affected twin (not recorded which). This chain links TRBV20-1 with TRBJ2-7. The sample was blood. CDR3 sequence reads: CSAREDGSSYEQYF.